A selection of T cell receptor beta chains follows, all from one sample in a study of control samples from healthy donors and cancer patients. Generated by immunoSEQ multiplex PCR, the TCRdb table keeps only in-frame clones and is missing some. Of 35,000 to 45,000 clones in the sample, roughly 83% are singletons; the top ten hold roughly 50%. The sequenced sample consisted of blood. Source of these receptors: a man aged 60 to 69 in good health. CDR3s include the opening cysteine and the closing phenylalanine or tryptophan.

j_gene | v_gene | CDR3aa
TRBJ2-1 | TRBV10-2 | CASSPSGGVNEQFF
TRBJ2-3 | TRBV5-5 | CASSFLARLTSTDTQYF
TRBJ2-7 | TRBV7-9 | CASSPRTGGRYEQYF
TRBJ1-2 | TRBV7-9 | CASTVQGIGYGYTF
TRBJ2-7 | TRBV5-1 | CASSLSQGGVTHEQYF
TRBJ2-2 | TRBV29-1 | CSAHLQGANRGGELFF
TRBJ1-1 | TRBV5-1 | CASSPTGTGTEAFF
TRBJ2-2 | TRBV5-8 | CASSSPPGSLSTGELFF
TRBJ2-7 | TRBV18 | CASSPPQAQGGNEQYF
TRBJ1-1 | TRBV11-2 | CASQTVPPYGYRANTEAFF
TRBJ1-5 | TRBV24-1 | CATSDQTGGNQPQHF
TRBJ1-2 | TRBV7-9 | CASSLIRGGEGYTF
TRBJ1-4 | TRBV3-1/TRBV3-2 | CASSYSGTGGEKLFF
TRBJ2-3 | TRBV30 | CAWSGLLAGGLAGDTDTQYF
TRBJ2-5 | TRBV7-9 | CASSLARASGSQETQYF
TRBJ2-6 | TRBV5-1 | CASSEKPGANVLTF
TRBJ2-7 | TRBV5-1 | CASSLAGGQGYEQYF
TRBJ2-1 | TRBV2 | CASSRTGGVEQFF
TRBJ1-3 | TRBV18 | CASSKIGTGNSGNTIYF
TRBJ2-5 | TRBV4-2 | CASSQERTSGDQETQYF
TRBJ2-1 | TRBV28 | CASWEGGADYNEQFF
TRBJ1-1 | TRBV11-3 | CASSDRLNTEAFF
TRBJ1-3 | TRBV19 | CASSAGDFGVLDGNTIYF
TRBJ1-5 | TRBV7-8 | CASSSYRENQPQHF
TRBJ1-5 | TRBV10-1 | CANQPQHF
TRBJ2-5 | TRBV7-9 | CASSTSGGRETQYF
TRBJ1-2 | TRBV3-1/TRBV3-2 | CASSQGRGGYGYTF
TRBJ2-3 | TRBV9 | CASSGRDSITDTQYF
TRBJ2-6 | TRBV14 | CASSQDPQGHTHLGTNVLTF
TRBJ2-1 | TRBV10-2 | CASRPSGGAGEQFF